These 9 T cell receptor beta chains were all obtained from the same sample, sequenced in a study of blood T cells in healthy people across ages. Sample-barcoded 5' priming and a J-beta primer mix drove a second PCR of roughly 6 to 12 cycles. TCRdb reanalysed the 5' RACE reads using MiXCR and keeps one entry per CDR3 protein. The table lists roughly 1.5 million distinct CDR3 sequences, 35% to 45% of them singletons. Sequencing was carried out using blood. These receptors were collected from a woman between 18 and 29 years old in good health.

The chain uses TRBV12-3 or TRBV12-4 and TRBJ2-2; 7 bases fit TRBD1. This CDR3 is built from 15 residues. The V gene end was trimmed by 6 bases and the J gene end by 1 base; junction bases not matched to a gene: 5. The CDR3 region is CASSQGQQNTGELFF. DNA for the CDR3: TGTGCCAGCAGCCAGGGACAGCAGAACACCGGGGAGCTGTTTTTT.

This sequence joins TRBV12-5 and TRBJ1-2; 7 nucleotides align to TRBD1. V lost 5 bases, J lost 8 bases, and 8 bases stayed unmatched. The CDR3 loop spans 13 amino acids. Germline assignment: CDR1 LGHNT and CDR2 FRNRAP. CDR3 region: CASGDRQGEGYTF. The CDR3 bases are TGTGCTAGTGGTGATAGACAGGGAGAGGGCTACACCTTC.

The V gene is TRBV20-1, the J gene TRBJ1-5; 10 nucleotides line up with TRBD1. Germline loops: CDR1 DFQATT, CDR2 SNEGSKA (reference sequence). The trim removed 5 bases at V and 7 bases at J, leaving 5 bases unmatched. The CDR3 runs 13 residues. DNA for the CDR3: TGCAGTGCTGCCGGGACAGGGGACCAGCCCCAGCATTTT. Its translation is CSAAGTGDQPQHF.

V usage is TRBV20-1 and J usage is TRBJ2-5, with 9 nucleotides matching TRBD2. The V gene end was trimmed by 3 bases and the J gene end by 4 bases; junction bases not matched to a gene: 6. The CDR3 consists of 14 residues. The V gene's germline CDR1 is DFQATT and CDR2 SNEGSKA (reference sequence). In DNA form, the CDR3 reads TGCAGTGCTAGTCTGCGGGGGGGCGCAGAGACCCAGTACTTC. It codes for CSASLRGGAETQYF.

With regard to this clonotype: At one end, the junction sequence differs from germline, possibly due to a read error. The rearrangement links TRBV15 to TRBJ1-5, with D hard to call. The CDR3 contains 12 residues. CDR1 LNHNV and CDR2 YYDKDF come from the germline V gene (reference sequence). The CDR3: CASSRVQQPQHF. The CDR3 DNA follows: TGTGCCTCCAGCAGAGTCCAGCAGCCCCAGCATTTT.

The rearrangement uses TRBV12-3 or TRBV12-4 and TRBJ1-2; 7 bases match TRBD1. The CDR3 has 14 residues. V gave up 6 bases and J gave up 7 bases; unmatched junction bases: 11. In nucleotides, the CDR3 is TGTGCCAGCAGAAATACAGGGGTACTCGGTGGCTACACCTTC. This translates into CASRNTGVLGGYTF.

The chain recombines TRBV5-1 with TRBJ2-1; D may be TRBD1 (6 bases). V was trimmed by 0 bases and J by 9 bases, leaving 16 bases between them. The CDR3 runs to 15 residues. Germline assignment: CDR1 SGHRS and CDR2 YFSETQ. CDR3 nucleotides: TGCGCCAGCAGCTTGGGACAGGCCACTTACGGTGAGCAGTTCTTC. It yields the protein CASSLGQATYGEQFF.

This chain connects TRBV4-1 to TRBJ2-1; weak D call: TRBD1 (6 bases). V shed 0 bases and J shed 10 bases, with 25 bases lying between them. Per the germline V gene, CDR1 is MGHRA and CDR2 is YSYEKL. This CDR3 comprises 18 residues. The CDR3 DNA sequence: TGCGCCAGCAGCCAAGATGCAAGAAAAACAGGGACGACCTACGAGCAGTTCTTC. As protein: CASSQDARKTGTTYEQFF.

This clonotype came up a few times. This rearrangement joins TRBV12-3 or TRBV12-4 to TRBJ2-7; TRBD1 matches 7 bases. The J segment lost 4 bases and the V segment lost 5 bases, leaving 5 bases of the junction unmatched. The CDR3 consists of 13 residues. DNA for the CDR3: TGTGCCAGCAGTGCTGGACAGGTTTACGAGCAGTACTTC. Translation: CASSAGQVYEQYF.